This record looks at one T cell receptor beta chain sequence and its context. Its cognate antigen is unknown. The sample originates from a study of T cell repertoires in cytomegalovirus infection. Turning to the study itself: Public TCR beta signatures were indicative of both CMV infection and a matching HLA type. Notes on the study in general: There were HLA-C-restricted CMV-specific TCR beta clonotypes dominating the ex vivo response. Of the TCR beta families, the public ones yielded a cumulative frequency that identified carriers of CMV plus the relevant HLA.

The CDR3 has 15 amino acids. Trimming cost V 0 bases and J 7 bases; bases outside gene matches: 5. In germline, CDR1 is MNHEY, CDR2 SVGAGI. TCRdb reprocessed the reads with MiXCR, giving one entry per CDR3 protein. The profile shows over 250,000 distinct CDR3 sequences, 25% of them singletons. Material for sequencing was PBMCs. The receptor was isolated from a human donor in good health (CMV status not recorded). Some clones in this sample may be carry-over from other donors' samples. This chain joins TRBV6-5 and TRBJ2-2, with TRBD1 matching over 7 bases. CDR3 residues: CASSYSRGHGGELFF. CDR3 nucleotides: TGTGCCAGCAGTTACTCGAGGGGGCATGGCGGGGAGCTGTTTTTT.